The rows below give T cell receptor beta chains drawn from one sample of a study of T-cell memory formation after mild COVID-19. TCRdb used MiXCR to reprocess the 5' RACE reads, holding one entry per CDR3 protein. Among over 300,000 distinct CDR3 sequences listed, 20% to 25% were seen once. The sequenced sample was PBMCs or a T cell subset sorted from them (not recorded which). These receptors were obtained from a man in his late teens or twenties who had mild COVID-19 (a few samples of this study predate the infection). Cell type and time point are not known. Both conserved end residues are part of each CDR3. D genes are given only for firm matches. Clone size is stated in some rows and not others, as once, few, many or a class when expanded.

D gene	CDR3 length	clone size	J gene	V gene	CDR3 protein	CDR3 DNA
NA	14	NA	TRBJ2-2	TRBV28	CASSLSLDTGELFF	TGTGCCAGCAGTTTATCCCTGGACACCGGGGAGCTGTTTTTT
TRBD2	14	many	TRBJ2-3	TRBV5-1	CASSLASGEDTQYF	TGCGCCAGCAGCTTAGCCAGCGGGGAGGATACGCAGTATTTT
NA	14	NA	TRBJ2-5	TRBV18	CASSPLSGQETQYF	TGTGCCAGCTCACCCCTCTCCGGCCAAGAGACCCAGTACTTC
NA	12	NA	TRBJ1-1	TRBV12-3/TRBV12-4	CASANSFSEAFF	TGTGCCAGCGCAAACTCGTTTTCTGAAGCTTTCTTT
TRBD1	15	once	TRBJ1-2	TRBV10-3	CAISATGGHLYGYTF	TGTGCCATCAGTGCTACAGGGGGCCACCTCTATGGCTACACCTTC
NA	16	few	TRBJ2-3	TRBV20-1	CSARRGPGARTDTQYF	TGCAGTGCTAGACGAGGACCGGGGGCCCGGACAGATACGCAGTATTTT
NA	16	NA	TRBJ2-1	TRBV12-3/TRBV12-4	CASSPWGGKGYNEQFF	TGTGCCAGCAGCCCTTGGGGCGGGAAAGGGTACAATGAGCAGTTCTTC
TRBD2	16	NA	TRBJ2-2	TRBV4-1	CASSQGGRGWTGELFF	TGCGCCAGCAGCCAAGGTGGGAGGGGATGGACCGGGGAGCTGTTTTTT
NA	16	few	TRBJ1-5	TRBV7-9	CASSLARGDGNQPQHF	TGTGCCAGCAGCTTAGCTCGGGGGGACGGCAATCAGCCCCAGCATTTT
NA	15	few	TRBJ2-3	TRBV6-2/TRBV6-3	CASSYVRGGTDTQYF	TGTGCCAGCAGTTATGTCAGGGGAGGCACAGATACGCAGTATTTT
NA	14	few	TRBJ2-3	TRBV6-2/TRBV6-3	CASSYSFRPDTQYF	TGTGCCAGCAGTTACTCGTTTCGACCAGATACGCAGTATTTT
NA	14	NA	TRBJ2-6	TRBV29-1	CSAETVHGANVLTF	TGCAGCGCAGAAACAGTACACGGGGCCAACGTCCTGACTTTC
NA	18	NA	TRBJ2-2	TRBV4-3	CASSQEGPPTTNTGELFF	TGCGCCAGCAGCCAAGAGGGACCCCCTACCACGAACACCGGGGAGCTGTTTTTT
NA	17	NA	TRBJ1-3	TRBV7-9	CASSLDGGARSGNTIYF	TGTGCCAGCAGCTTAGATGGGGGGGCTCGGTCTGGAAACACCATATATTTT
TRBD1	14	NA	TRBJ2-1	TRBV20-1	CSARGGGQGVEQFF	TGCAGTGCTAGAGGTGGCGGACAGGGGGTTGAGCAGTTCTTC
NA	14	few	TRBJ2-7	TRBV12-3/TRBV12-4	CASSIQTGSYEQYF	TGTGCCAGCAGCATTCAAACAGGGAGTTACGAGCAGTACTTC
TRBD1	14	NA	TRBJ1-1	TRBV7-8	CASSQLTGGEEAFF	TGTGCCAGCAGCCAGTTGACAGGGGGGGAGGAAGCTTTCTTT
NA	16	NA	TRBJ1-5	TRBV10-2	CASSEEGSNSNQPQHF	TGCGCCAGCAGTGAAGAGGGTTCGAATAGCAATCAGCCCCAGCATTTT
NA	14	NA	TRBJ1-3	TRBV6-5	CASSSGAAGNTIYF	TGTGCCAGCAGTTCAGGGGCTGCGGGAAACACCATATATTTT
NA	19	few	TRBJ2-1	TRBV6-1	CASSEAGVVMWATYNEQFF	TGTGCCAGCAGTGAAGCTGGTGTGGTGATGTGGGCTACCTACAATGAGCAGTTCTTC
NA	15	few	TRBJ2-6	TRBV20-1	CSARDPWAGANVLTF	TGCAGTGCTAGAGATCCTTGGGCTGGGGCCAACGTCCTGACTTTC
NA	12	few	TRBJ2-7	TRBV20-1	CSARSGANEQYF	TGCAGTGCTAGGTCAGGGGCTAACGAGCAGTACTTC
NA	11	NA	TRBJ2-5	TRBV27	CASSSLGTKYF	TGTGCCAGCAGTTCCCTTGGGACCAAGTACTTC
TRBD1	13	few	TRBJ2-5	TRBV6-1	CASWTGNQETQYF	TGTGCCAGCTGGACAGGGAACCAAGAGACCCAGTACTTC
NA	13	few	TRBJ1-5	TRBV2	CASSQDSYGPQHF	TGTGCCAGCAGCCAGGACAGTTATGGGCCCCAGCATTTT
NA	13	many	TRBJ2-3	TRBV18	CASSPPSADTQYF	TGTGCCAGCAGCCCACCCTCGGCTGATACGCAGTATTTT
NA	16	few	TRBJ2-5	TRBV5-1	CASSLGVDFTEETQYF	TGCGCCAGCAGCTTGGGCGTGGACTTCACTGAAGAGACCCAGTACTTC
TRBD2	15	NA	TRBJ2-7	TRBV6-2/TRBV6-3	CASIAGTSGSYEQYF	TGTGCCAGCATCGCCGGGACTAGCGGCTCCTACGAGCAGTACTTC
NA	15	few	TRBJ2-1	TRBV4-3	CASSQDLSSGNEQFF	TGCGCCAGCAGCCAAGATCTGTCCTCCGGGAATGAGCAGTTCTTC
TRBD1	18	NA	TRBJ2-3	TRBV5-1	CASSLGLDRGLATDTQYF	TGCGCCAGCAGCTTGGGGCTAGACAGGGGGCTTGCTACAGATACGCAGTATTTT
NA	17	many	TRBJ2-6	TRBV9	CASSVVPGYSGANVLTF	TGTGCCAGCAGCGTAGTCCCGGGGTACTCTGGGGCCAACGTCCTGACTTTC
NA	16	NA	TRBJ2-3	TRBV12-2	CASRSEQEKSTDTQYF	TGTGCAAGTCGCTCAGAACAGGAGAAAAGCACAGATACGCAGTATTTT
NA	11	NA	TRBJ1-2	TRBV4-1	CATGSNYGYTF	TGCGCGACAGGCTCTAACTATGGCTACACCTTC
TRBD2	14	few	TRBJ2-1	TRBV19	CASGLAGGNNEQFF	TGTGCCAGTGGACTAGCGGGGGGGAACAATGAGCAGTTCTTC
NA	15	NA	TRBJ1-2	TRBV7-6	CASSPTDTPIDGYTF	TGTGCCAGCAGCCCGACAGACACACCTATTGATGGCTACACCTTC
NA	15	few	TRBJ2-7	TRBV27	CASSSRPHTSYEQYF	TGTGCCAGCAGTTCTAGACCCCACACTTCCTACGAGCAGTACTTC
NA	17	NA	TRBJ2-5	TRBV5-6	CASSLTSHPSSRETQYF	TGTGCCAGCAGCTTGACCTCCCACCCTAGCTCGAGGGAGACCCAGTACTTC
NA	11	NA	TRBJ2-7	TRBV6-5	CATGVSYEQYF	TGTGCCACCGGGGTCTCCTACGAGCAGTACTTC
TRBD2	16	few	TRBJ2-1	TRBV6-6	CASSPGTSRVFNEQFF	TGTGCCAGCAGTCCGGGGACTAGCCGAGTTTTCAATGAGCAGTTCTTC